The 31 T cell receptor beta chains in this list originate from one sample, sequenced in a study of patients and donors after allogeneic stem cell transplantation. A single record per CDR3 protein comes from TCRdb applying MiXCR to the RT-PCR reads. The profile shows about 230,000 distinct CDR3 sequences, 13% to 15% of them singletons. Sequenced input: blood, either unsorted or a sorted T cell fraction (not recorded which). These receptors all come from a human donor who was either an allogeneic HSCT recipient or a stem cell or donor lymphocyte infusion donor (not recorded which). It is not recorded whose cells these are; they may come from a transplant donor.

This clonotype has just a few counts. The chain uses TRBV20-1 and TRBJ1-2; 8 bases match TRBD1. Germline V lookup: CDR1 DFQATT, CDR2 SNEGSKA (reference sequence). The CDR3 contains 13 residues. Trimming cost V 6 bases and J 8 bases; bases outside gene matches: 11. DNA for the CDR3: TGCAGTGCGGGGCCCCAGGGGGCAGAAGGCTACACCTTC. Amino acids: CSAGPQGAEGYTF.

The chain has TRBV20-1 and TRBJ2-3; D might be TRBD2 (5 bases). CDR3 length: 13 residues. The V end was cut by 4 bases, the J end by 4 bases, with 12 bases between. The germline V gene encodes CDR1 DFQATT and CDR2 SNEGSKA (reference sequence). The CDR3 reads CSATLARADTQYF. CDR3 nucleotides: TGCAGTGCTACCCTCGCGAGGGCAGATACGCAGTATTTT.

This clonotype was counted ten times or more. The chain combines TRBV12-3 or TRBV12-4 with TRBJ1-1, with 11 bases that match TRBD1. Trimming took 4 bases from V and 6 from J; bases not matched to a gene: 10. CDR3 length: 16 amino acids. Here the CDR3 reads CASSSGQGASRAEAFF. For the CDR3, the DNA is TGTGCCAGCAGTTCTGGACAGGGGGCGAGTAGGGCTGAAGCTTTCTTT.

This clonotype was seen only a few times. The chain recombines TRBV2 with TRBJ1-2; D ambiguous. Germline V gives CDR1 SNHLY, CDR2 FYNNEI. Trimming shortened V by 7 bases and J by 4 bases, and 13 bases separated the two germline ends. CDR3 length: 13 residues. CDR3 protein: CASIGRVLYGYTF. The CDR3 DNA reads as TGTGCCAGCATAGGCAGAGTTCTCTATGGCTACACCTTC. Full variable domain (remainder filled in from reference TRBV2 and TRBJ1-2): EPEVTQTPSHQVTQMGQEVILRCVPISNHLYFYWYRQILGQKVEFLVSFYNNEISEKSEIFDDQFSVERPDGSNFTLKIRSTKLEDSAMYFCASIGRVLYGYTFGSGTRLTVV.

The rearrangement uses TRBV12-3 or TRBV12-4 and TRBJ2-1; no clear D. V was cut by 5 bases and J by 7 bases, with 6 bases left in between. This CDR3 is 11 amino acids long. CDR3 region: CASSEQNEQFF. Written as DNA, the CDR3 is TGTGCCAGCAGTGAACAAAATGAGCAGTTCTTC.

The chain has TRBV3-1 and TRBJ2-7; possible D gene TRBD1, 6 bases. Deletions cut 4 bases from V and 3 bases from J, with 16 bases between. This CDR3 is 15 amino acids long. Germline V gene lookup returns CDR1 LGHDT and CDR2 YNNKEL (reference sequence). The CDR3: CASSPGTNPYYEQYF. Written as DNA, the CDR3 is TGTGCCAGCAGCCCCGGGACAAATCCCTACTACGAGCAGTACTTC.

At least ten counts were recorded for this clonotype. V is TRBV18 and J is TRBJ1-1; D is unclear. Per germline, CDR1 KGHSH and CDR2 LQKENI. The V end lost 4 bases, the J end lost 2 bases, and 11 bases lay between the germline ends. The CDR3 consists of 14 residues. Written as DNA, the CDR3 is TGTGCCAGCTCACGGACCGGCACCAACACTGAAGCTTTCTTT. Translated: CASSRTGTNTEAFF.

CDR3 residues: CASSQTGLLGEQFF. The CDR3 DNA reads TGTGCCAGCAGTCAAACGGGACTACTGGGTGAGCAGTTCTTC. The rearrangement links TRBV12-3 or TRBV12-4 to TRBJ2-1, with TRBD2 matching over 7 bases. The junction had 10 bases not matched to a gene; V was cut back by 5 bases and J by 9 bases. CDR3 length equals 14 residues.

This clonotype was found a few times. The rearrangement joins TRBV5-1 to TRBJ2-1; possibly TRBD1 or TRBD2 for D (5 bases each). CDR1 is SGHRS, CDR2 YFSETQ, per germline. The CDR3 spans 15 residues. V dropped 1 base and J dropped 1 base, with 9 bases sitting between them. The chain's CDR3 is CASSLTGTSYNEQFF. In nucleotides, the CDR3 is TGCGCCAGCAGCTTGACGGGGACGTCCTACAATGAGCAGTTCTTC.

The chain joins TRBV6-1 to TRBJ1-2, with TRBD1 matching 7 bases. The CDR3 spans 15 residues. Trimming took 7 bases from V and 1 from J; bases not matched to a gene: 9. Germline CDR1 MNHNS, CDR2 SASEGT. The CDR3: CASTRRDSGNYGYTF. CDR3 coding DNA: TGTGCCAGCACCCGACGGGACAGCGGTAACTATGGCTACACCTTC.

This clonotype has just a few counts. The rearrangement links TRBV11-2 to TRBJ2-7; 8 bases map to TRBD1. The V gene's germline CDR1 is SGHAT and CDR2 FQNNGV. This CDR3 spans 15 amino acids. V lost 3 bases to trimming and J lost 3 bases; unmatched junction nucleotides: 7. The CDR3 region has the DNA TGTGCCAGCAGCTTGTACGGTGGACAGGGCTACGAGCAGTACTTC. Translated: CASSLYGGQGYEQYF.

This chain connects TRBV11-3 to TRBJ2-1; D is ambiguous. CDR1 and CDR2 (germline): SGHNT, YENEEA. The CDR3 length is 13 residues. V lost 9 bases, J lost 9 bases, and 18 bases lay in between. The CDR3 here is CASLNPPTIEQFF. The DNA for the CDR3 is TGTGCCAGTCTCAATCCCCCGACAATTGAGCAGTTCTTC. The full variable domain, completed using reference TRBV11-3 and TRBJ2-1, is EAGVVQSPRYKIIEKKQPVAFWCNPISGHNTLYWYLQNLGQGPELLIRYENEEAVDDSQLPKDRFSAERLKGVDSTLKIQPAELGDSAVYLCASLNPPTIEQFFGPGTRLTVL.

This clonotype was seen a handful of times. The chain links TRBV27 to TRBJ2-3; D may be TRBD1 (6 bases). The CDR3 contains 13 residues. The germline V gene encodes CDR1 MNHEY and CDR2 SMNVEV (reference sequence). V shed 9 bases and J shed 1 base, with 11 bases lying between them. CDR3 nucleotide sequence: TGTGCCAGATTCCACAGGGGCACAGATACGCAGTATTTT. This encodes CARFHRGTDTQYF.

This clonotype was observed a handful of times. The rearrangement links TRBV5-6 to TRBJ2-7; no clear D. The CDR3 extends over 14 amino acids. CDR1 is SGHDT and CDR2 is YYEEEE in the germline V gene. V lost 4 bases and J lost 1, with 12 bases in between. CDR3 loop: CASSPGRRSYEQYF. The CDR3 DNA reads as TGTGCCAGCAGCCCTGGACGTCGTTCCTACGAGCAGTACTTC.

This clonotype was observed a few times. The chain carries TRBV6-2 or TRBV6-3 and TRBJ1-2; D is possibly TRBD1 (5 bases). Germline V gives CDR1 MNHEY, CDR2 SVGEGT. V was pared by 6 bases and J by 5 bases, with 13 bases between. The CDR3 consists of 13 residues. The CDR3 DNA reads as TGTGCCAGCAGCGGACAAATCGGGTATGGCTACACCTTC. The encoded protein is CASSGQIGYGYTF.

A few counts support this clonotype. J is TRBJ1-1 and V is TRBV12-5; TRBD1 might be the D (6 bases). The CDR3 is 13 amino acids. Germline V gene sequence: CDR1 LGHNT, CDR2 FRNRAP. Trimming took off 1 base at V and 5 bases at J, with 8 bases between the two ends. In nucleotides, the CDR3 is TGTGCTAGTGGTTTGGAGGGGGGAACTGAAGCTTTCTTT. This translates into CASGLEGGTEAFF. Looking up the rest from reference TRBV12-5 and TRBJ1-1 gives the full variable domain: DARVTQTPRHKVTEMGQEVTMRCQPILGHNTVFWYRQTMMQGLELLAYFRNRAPLDDSGMPKDRFSAEMPDATLATLKIQPSEPRDSAVYFCASGLEGGTEAFFGQGTRLTVV.

The V call is TRBV19, the J call TRBJ2-7, with 9 positions matching TRBD1. From germline, CDR1 is LNHDA and CDR2 SQIVND (reference sequence). The V gene end was trimmed by 8 bases and the J gene end by 6 bases; junction bases not matched to a gene: 5. This CDR3 is built from 12 residues. The CDR3 DNA is TGTGCCAGTTCTACAGGGGGCGGCGAGCAGTACTTC. Translated: CASSTGGGEQYF. Together with reference TRBV19 and TRBJ2-7, the CDR3 gives the full variable domain: DGGITQSPKYLFRKEGQNVTLSCEQNLNHDAMYWYRQDPGQGLRLIYYSQIVNDFQKGDIAEGYSVSREKKESFPLTVTSAQKNPTAFYLCASSTGGGEQYFGPGTRLTVT.

V usage is TRBV27 and J usage is TRBJ2-7; unclear D gene. The CDR3 runs to 13 residues. Germline CDR1 and CDR2: MNHEY and SMNVEV (reference sequence). Trimming left V 6 bases short and J 1 base short, with 10 bases between. DNA for the CDR3: TGTGCCAGCAGACGGAGTGCTTCCTACGAGCAGTACTTC. It yields the protein CASRRSASYEQYF.

A few counts support this clonotype. V is TRBV11-3 and J is TRBJ2-7, with 7 bases that match TRBD1. Germline CDR1 reads SGHNT; CDR2 reads YENEEA. This CDR3 has 15 amino acids. V dropped 1 base and J dropped 3; count of bases not matched to a gene: 6. In DNA, the CDR3 is TGTGCCAGCAGCTTAGGACCCGGGACAGACTACGAGCAGTACTTC. This gives the protein CASSLGPGTDYEQYF. Looking up the rest from reference TRBV11-3 and TRBJ2-7 gives the full variable domain: EAGVVQSPRYKIIEKKQPVAFWCNPISGHNTLYWYLQNLGQGPELLIRYENEEAVDDSQLPKDRFSAERLKGVDSTLKIQPAELGDSAVYLCASSLGPGTDYEQYFGPGTRLTVT.

The chain joins TRBV20-1 to TRBJ1-1; possibly TRBD1 for D (5 bases). The germline V gene has CDR1 DFQATT and CDR2 SNEGSKA (reference sequence). Deletions cut 7 bases from V and 0 bases from J, with 9 bases between. The CDR3 runs 12 residues. In DNA, the CDR3 is TGCAGTGTCCAGGGTCTGAACACTGAAGCTTTCTTT. This translates into CSVQGLNTEAFF.

The V gene is TRBV14, the J gene TRBJ1-4; D remains ambiguous. Per the germline V gene, CDR1 is SGHDN and CDR2 is FVKESK. V dropped 2 bases and J dropped 3 bases, with 10 bases sitting between them. The CDR3 loop spans 15 amino acids. CDR3 region: CASSQYQPPNEKLFF. The CDR3 DNA follows: TGTGCCAGCAGCCAATATCAGCCGCCTAATGAAAAACTGTTTTTT.

As regards this clonotype: An end of the junction does not agree with germline; a read error may underlie this. The CDR3 reads CASSLEIGYEQYF. The CDR3 DNA sequence: TGTGCTAGCAGCTTAGAAATAGGCTACGAGCAGTACTTC. The genes are TRBV7-7 and TRBJ2-7; D is ambiguous. The germline V gene encodes CDR1 SSHAT and CDR2 FNYEAQ (reference sequence). The CDR3 contains 13 residues.

At least ten counts were recorded for this clonotype. The chain combines TRBV12-3 or TRBV12-4 with TRBJ2-6; possibly TRBD1 for D (6 bases). Trimming pared 7 bases from V and 3 bases from J, leaving 13 bases between. This CDR3 comprises 15 residues. CDR3 sequence: CASTLVRGGANVLTF. As DNA, the CDR3 is TGTGCCAGCACCCTCGTCAGGGGTGGGGCCAACGTCCTGACTTTC.

This clonotype was found a few times. V is TRBV11-1 and J is TRBJ2-7, with D perhaps being TRBD1 or TRBD2 (6 bases each). Germline CDR1 reads SGHAT; CDR2 reads FQDESV (reference sequence). V was clipped by 5 bases and J by 3 bases, with 20 bases between them. The CDR3 runs 16 residues. The CDR3 sequence: CASSHTTTGGNYEQYF. CDR3 bases: TGTGCCAGCAGCCACACTACGACAGGCGGGAACTACGAGCAGTACTTC.

In its sample, this clonotype was seen a few times. The gene calls are TRBV10-3 and TRBJ2-3, with D perhaps TRBD1 (5 bases). The CDR3 contains 15 residues. The germline V gene has CDR1 ENHRY and CDR2 SYGVKD. V dropped 2 bases and J dropped 4 bases, with 13 bases sitting between them. The CDR3 sequence: CAISEIETGSDTQYF. The CDR3 DNA reads as TGTGCCATCAGTGAGATAGAAACAGGTTCAGATACGCAGTATTTT.

Only a few counts were recorded for this clonotype. The genes are TRBV7-6 and TRBJ1-2; D ambiguous. Deletions cut 1 base from V and 0 bases from J, with 6 bases between. The CDR3 covers 14 residues. Germline assignment: CDR1 SGHVS and CDR2 FNYEAQ. The CDR3 nucleotides are TGTGCCAGCAGCTTAGGGCACGCTAACTATGGCTACACCTTC. Its protein product is CASSLGHANYGYTF.

This clonotype was counted many times. The CDR3 DNA sequence: TGTGCCAGCTCACCGGCAGCTAACTATGGCTACACCTTC. Translating gives CASSPAANYGYTF. The chain links TRBV18 to TRBJ1-2; unclear D gene. V gave up 3 bases and J gave up 0 bases, with 5 bases separating them. Germline-derived CDR1 and CDR2 are KGHSH and LQKENI. The CDR3 spans 13 residues. The whole variable domain, filled in from reference TRBV18 and TRBJ1-2, reads NAGVMQNPRHLVRRRGQEARLRCSPMKGHSHVYWYRQLPEEGLKFMVYLQKENIIDESGMPKERFSAEFPKEGPSILRIQQVVRGDSAAYFCASSPAANYGYTFGSGTRLTVV.

This clonotype was detected ten times or more. This CDR3 reads CASRREREAHEQYF. DNA of the CDR3: TGTGCCAGCAGGAGGGAGCGGGAGGCCCACGAGCAGTACTTC. This chain joins TRBV2 and TRBJ2-7, with 9 bases aligning to TRBD2. V gave up 6 bases and J gave up 5 bases; unmatched junction bases: 8. The germline CDR1 and CDR2 sequences are SNHLY and FYNNEI. The CDR3 runs 14 residues.

The chain has TRBV28 and TRBJ2-1; tentatively, D is TRBD1 (6 bases). The CDR3 runs 15 residues. Germline V gives CDR1 MDHEN, CDR2 SYDVKM. The V end was cut by 6 bases, the J end by 5 bases, with 17 bases between. The CDR3 DNA reads TGTGCCAGCAGACCAGAACAGGGAGCCCACAATGAGCAGTTCTTC. As protein: CASRPEQGAHNEQFF.

The chain is built from TRBV12-3 or TRBV12-4 and TRBJ2-1; D remains ambiguous. The CDR3 is 11 residues long. Trimming left V 6 bases short and J 4 bases short, with 4 bases between. The CDR3 loop reads CASSQYNEQFF. For the CDR3, the DNA is TGTGCCAGCAGCCAGTACAATGAGCAGTTCTTC.

This clonotype was found a few times. This chain joins TRBV19 and TRBJ2-7; possibly TRBD2 for D (6 bases). Trimming removed 3 bases at V and 5 bases at J, with 17 bases between. CDR1 is LNHDA, CDR2 SQIVND, per germline (reference sequence). CDR3 length: 15 amino acids. The chain's CDR3 is CASSITAGGFDEQYF. Written as DNA, the CDR3 is TGTGCCAGTAGTATTACGGCCGGGGGTTTCGACGAGCAGTACTTC.